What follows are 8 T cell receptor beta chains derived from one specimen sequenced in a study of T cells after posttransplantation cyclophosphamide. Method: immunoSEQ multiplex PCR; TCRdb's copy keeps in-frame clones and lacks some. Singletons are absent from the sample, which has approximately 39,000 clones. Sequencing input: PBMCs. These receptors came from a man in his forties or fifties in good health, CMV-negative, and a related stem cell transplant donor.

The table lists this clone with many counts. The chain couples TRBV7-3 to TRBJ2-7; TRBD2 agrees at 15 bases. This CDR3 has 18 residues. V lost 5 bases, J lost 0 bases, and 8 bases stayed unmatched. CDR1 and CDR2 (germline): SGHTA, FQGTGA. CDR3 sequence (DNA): TGTGCCAGCAGCCTCACCGGGACTAGCGGGAGGAACTCCTACGAGCAGTACTTC. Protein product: CASSLTGTSGRNSYEQYF.

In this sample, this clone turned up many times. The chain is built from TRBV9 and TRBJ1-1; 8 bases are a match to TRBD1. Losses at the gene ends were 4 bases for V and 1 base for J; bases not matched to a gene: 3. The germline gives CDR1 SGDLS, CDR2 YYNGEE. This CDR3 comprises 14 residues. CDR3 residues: CASSPGTGNTEAFF. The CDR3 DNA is TGTGCCAGCAGCCCCGGGACAGGGAACACTGAAGCTTTCTTT.

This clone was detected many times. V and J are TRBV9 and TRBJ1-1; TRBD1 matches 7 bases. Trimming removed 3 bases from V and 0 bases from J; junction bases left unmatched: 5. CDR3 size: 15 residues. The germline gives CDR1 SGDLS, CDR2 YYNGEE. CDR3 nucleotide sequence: TGTGCCAGCAGCGCAAGGGGGCAATTGAACACTGAAGCTTTCTTT. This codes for CASSARGQLNTEAFF.

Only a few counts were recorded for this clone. The CDR3 protein is CASSLGLYEQYF. CDR3 in DNA: TGTGCCAGCAGCTTAGGGCTGTACGAGCAGTACTTC. V and J are TRBV11-2 and TRBJ2-7; D gene ambiguous. Germline V CDR1 and CDR2: SGHAT, FQNNGV. Between the trimmed V and J ends, which lost 1 base and 4 bases, there was a span of 5 bases. The CDR3 is 12 amino acids. Complete variable domain (other parts from reference TRBV11-2 and TRBJ2-7): EAGVAQSPRYKIIEKRQSVAFWCNPISGHATLYWYQQILGQGPKLLIQFQNNGVVDDSQLPKDRFSAERLKGVDSTLKIQPAKLEDSAVYLCASSLGLYEQYFGPGTRLTVT.

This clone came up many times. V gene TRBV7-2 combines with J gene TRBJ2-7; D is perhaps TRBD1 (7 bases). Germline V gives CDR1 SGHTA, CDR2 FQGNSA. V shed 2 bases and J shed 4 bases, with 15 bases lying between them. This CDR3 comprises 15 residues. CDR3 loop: CASSLRWAGGYEQYF. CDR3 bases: TGTGCCAGCAGCTTAAGATGGGCAGGGGGGTACGAGCAGTACTTC.

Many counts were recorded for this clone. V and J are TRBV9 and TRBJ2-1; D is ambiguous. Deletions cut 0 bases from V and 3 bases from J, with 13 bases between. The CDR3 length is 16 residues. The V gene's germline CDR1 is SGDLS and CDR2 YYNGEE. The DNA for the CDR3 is TGTGCCAGCAGCGTAGGCGTGACTTTTTACTACAATGAGCAGTTCTTC. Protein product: CASSVGVTFYYNEQFF.

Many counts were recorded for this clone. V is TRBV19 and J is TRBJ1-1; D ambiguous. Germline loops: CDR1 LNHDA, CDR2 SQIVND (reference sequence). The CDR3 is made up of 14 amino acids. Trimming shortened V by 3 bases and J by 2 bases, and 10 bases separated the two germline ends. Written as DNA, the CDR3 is TGTGCCAGTAGTATTCTCGGGATTAACACTGAAGCTTTCTTT. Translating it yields CASSILGINTEAFF.

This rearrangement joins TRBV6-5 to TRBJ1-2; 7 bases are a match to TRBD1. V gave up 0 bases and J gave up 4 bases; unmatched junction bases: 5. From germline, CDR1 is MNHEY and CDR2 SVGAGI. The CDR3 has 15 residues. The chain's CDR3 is CASSYSTGQPYGYTF. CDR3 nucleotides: TGTGCCAGCAGTTACTCGACGGGACAGCCCTATGGCTACACCTTC.